This is a list of T cell receptor beta chains from one sample in a study of PD-L1 blockade in urothelial cancer. Using immunoSEQ multiplex PCR, the repertoire was profiled, and TCRdb retains in-frame clones only, with some absent. This table has about 88,000 clones, roughly 90% appearing once. The sequences come from PBMCs, collected around atezolizumab (anti-PD-L1) treatment. All receptors derive from an elderly woman with urothelial cancer. Each CDR3 is given with its conserved first and last residue.

cdr3_aa	v_call	j_call
CASSAPGRGYTF	TRBV25-1	TRBJ1-2
CASSYGRGNTEAFF	TRBV11-3	TRBJ1-1
CASSAGTSGTEGEFF	TRBV7-9	TRBJ2-1
CASTQTGGESYGYTF	TRBV28	TRBJ1-2
CASSPGLALGEQFF	TRBV5-4	TRBJ2-1
CASSSTGIRSHSNQPQHF	TRBV27	TRBJ1-5
CASSIGQGVSYEQYF	TRBV19	TRBJ2-7
CASSPTSNYGYTF	TRBV7-8	TRBJ1-2
CASSESGLAATRDEQYF	TRBV27	TRBJ2-7
CASSQQQVQGDTQYF	TRBV28	TRBJ2-3
CAWGRGTYEQYF	TRBV30	TRBJ2-7
CASSLRTSTDTQYF	TRBV27	TRBJ2-3
CASRQGGYGYTF	TRBV28	TRBJ1-2
CASSASTRSDTQYF	TRBV6-1	TRBJ2-3
CASSLGVGGNYEQYF	TRBV5-1	TRBJ2-7
CASSTMGQLLRGYNEQFF	TRBV28	TRBJ2-1
CASSKDRGGTEAFF	TRBV2	TRBJ1-1
CAISPSSADRTGNYGYTF	TRBV10-3	TRBJ1-2
CASTEGQGNTGELFF	TRBV10-1	TRBJ2-2
CASSAYHGGMNTEAFF	TRBV25-1	TRBJ1-1
CASSGDQGHGSNQPQHF	TRBV18	TRBJ1-5
CASSRRDRQETQYF	TRBV18	TRBJ2-5
CASSQGTGIRRAFF	TRBV4-1	TRBJ1-1
CASSARTGYGYTF	TRBV6-1	TRBJ1-2
CASSPSTGAPYEQYF	TRBV18	TRBJ2-7
CASSLGDRGLLDTEAFF	TRBV5-4	TRBJ1-1
CASSYSQNSYEQYF	TRBV6-6	TRBJ2-7
CASTSLRQPQHF	TRBV28	TRBJ1-5
CASSPTPTVNTDTQYF	TRBV7-2	TRBJ2-3
CASLPQGPTNEKLFF	TRBV28	TRBJ1-4
CASSVLGGRVPGELFF	TRBV9	TRBJ2-2
CAVGEQGGNQPQHF	TRBV7-9	TRBJ1-5
CASSPPLAGGTDTQYF	TRBV5-1	TRBJ2-3
CASSPSGQASSYEQYF	TRBV5-1	TRBJ2-7
CASAFRPGVEQFF	TRBV6-1	TRBJ2-1
CASSATGPSTDTQYF	TRBV28	TRBJ2-3
CASSLIGETQYF	TRBV7-8	TRBJ2-5
CASSIGSRKNYGYTF	TRBV19	TRBJ1-2
CASSPTGSSYEQYF	TRBV9	TRBJ2-7
CASTVDRGGSEAFF	TRBV10-2	TRBJ1-1
CASSEFVSANTGELFF	TRBV10-2	TRBJ2-2
CSVFDRAGEQYF	TRBV29-1	TRBJ2-7